The rows below give T cell receptor beta chains drawn from one sample of a study of T cell changes during pregnancy in multiple sclerosis. The method was immunoSEQ multiplex PCR; TCRdb's version includes in-frame clones alone and lacks a portion of them. This sample has roughly 110,000 clones, with roughly 90% found just once. Sequenced here: peripheral blood, sampled after pregnancy. Receptor source: a female donor with multiple sclerosis, enrolled in a pregnancy study. Both conserved end residues are part of each CDR3. The order of the fields is J gene, clone size, V gene, D gene, CDR3 protein, CDR3 DNA. D genes are given only for firm matches. Expanded clones are given a class, and other clones once, few, many or no size at all.

TRBJ2-2 . TRBV5-1 . CASSKGQGRHTGELFF TGCGCCAGCAGCAAGGGCCAGGGGCGACACACCGGGGAGCTGTTTTTT
TRBJ1-1 . TRBV7-6 TRBD1 CASSLGQGVSTEAFF TGTGCCAGCAGCTTGGGACAGGGAGTTTCCACTGAAGCTTTCTTT
TRBJ2-6 . TRBV19 TRBD2 CASSSGGAAGANVLTF TGTGCCAGTAGTAGCGGGGGGGCGGCTGGGGCCAACGTCCTGACTTTC
TRBJ2-3 . TRBV15 TRBD1 CATSRDRDRSTDTQYF TGTGCCACCAGCAGAGATAGGGACAGGAGCACAGATACGCAGTATTTT
TRBJ2-7 . TRBV29-1 . CSVAAKRSPSSYEQYF TGCAGCGTCGCCGCCAAACGGTCGCCGAGCTCCTACGAGCAGTACTTC
TRBJ1-3 . TRBV6-6 TRBD1 CASSYSTGRGNTIYF TGTGCCAGCAGTTACTCGACAGGGAGGGGAAACACCATATATTTT
TRBJ2-3 . TRBV19 . CASNLVDTQYF TGTGCCAGTAACCTAGTAGATACGCAGTATTTT
TRBJ1-2 once TRBV29-1 TRBD1 CSVLDRGNYGYTF TGCAGCGTTTTGGACAGGGGCAACTATGGCTACACCTTC
TRBJ1-1 . TRBV28 . CASSFVPGKSTEAFF TGTGCCAGCAGTTTCGTTCCAGGGAAGAGCACTGAAGCTTTCTTT
TRBJ1-2 . TRBV10-3 . CAITPNRDILYGYTF TGTGCCATCACACCAAACCGGGACATTCTCTATGGCTACACCTTC
TRBJ2-1 . TRBV5-4 . CASRRADEQFF TGTGCCAGCAGGAGAGCCGATGAGCAGTTCTTC
TRBJ2-7 . TRBV6-5 . CASSYGGGPEQYF TGTGCCAGCAGTTACGGCGGAGGGCCGGAGCAGTACTTC
TRBJ2-5 . TRBV9 . CASSVGGQETQYF TGTGCCAGCAGCGTAGGCGGCCAAGAGACCCAGTACTTC
TRBJ1-4 . TRBV5-1 . CAPLGLPTLNEKLFF TGCGCCCCCTTGGGGCTCCCAACCCTTAATGAAAAACTGTTTTTT
TRBJ2-7 . TRBV5-1 TRBD2 CASSLAGGPGEQYF TGCGCCAGCAGCTTGGCGGGAGGGCCGGGAGAGCAGTACTTC
TRBJ1-6 . TRBV10-3 TRBD1 CAISPTGEASPLHF TGTGCCATCAGCCCCACAGGGGAGGCTTCACCCCTCCACTTT
TRBJ2-1 once TRBV2 . CASNSGVANEQFF TGTGCCAGCAATTCGGGAGTAGCCAATGAGCAGTTCTTC
TRBJ1-4 . TRBV7-6 TRBD1 CASSSVDRGNEKLFF TGTGCCAGCAGCTCTGTGGACAGGGGAAATGAAAAACTGTTTTTT
TRBJ1-1 . TRBV7-8 TRBD1 CASSSDRGGTEAFF TGTGCCAGCAGCTCCGACAGGGGGGGAACTGAAGCTTTCTTT
TRBJ1-1 . TRBV28 TRBD1 CASSLLGQGEAFF TGTGCCAGCAGTTTACTAGGACAGGGTGAAGCTTTCTTT
TRBJ1-5 few TRBV5-1 TRBD1 CASRPTGDDQPQHF TGCGCCAGCAGACCTACAGGGGACGATCAGCCCCAGCATTTT
TRBJ2-2 . TRBV10-3 . CAISEDRPGELFF TGTGCCATCAGTGAGGACAGGCCCGGGGAGCTGTTTTTT
TRBJ2-1 . TRBV6-1 TRBD2 CASSEVLGAGAQNEQFF TGTGCCAGCAGTGAAGTGCTCGGGGCGGGAGCACAGAATGAGCAGTTCTTC
TRBJ1-1 . TRBV19 . CASSMGSGAEAFF TGTGCCAGTAGTATGGGTTCGGGGGCTGAAGCTTTCTTT
TRBJ1-3 . TRBV18 . CASSPLTHSGNTIYF TGTGCCAGCTCACCATTGACACACTCTGGAAACACCATATATTTT
TRBJ1-2 . TRBV20-1 . CSAPDSYGYTF TGCAGTGCCCCGGACAGCTATGGCTACACCTTC
TRBJ1-2 . TRBV6-5 TRBD1 CASSYGSDRGYGYTF TGTGCCAGCAGTTACGGGTCCGACAGGGGTTATGGCTACACCTTC
TRBJ1-5 . TRBV6-5 TRBD1 CASSSTRQGRHQPQHF TGTGCCAGCAGTTCCACCCGACAGGGGCGGCATCAGCCCCAGCATTTT
TRBJ1-2 . TRBV28 TRBD1 CASSSLQGWNGYTF TGTGCCAGCAGTTCACTACAGGGGTGGAATGGCTACACCTTC
TRBJ2-2 . TRBV19 . CASSPVGTRGTGELFF TGTGCCAGTAGTCCCGTGGGGACAAGAGGGACCGGGGAGCTGTTTTTT
TRBJ2-3 once TRBV27 TRBD2 CASRAVGAGGPDTQYF TGTGCCAGCAGGGCCGTCGGGGCGGGAGGCCCGGATACGCAGTATTTT
TRBJ2-2 . TRBV6-1 . CASSERVNMGGLTGELFF TGTGCCAGCAGTGAAAGGGTTAATATGGGGGGGCTAACCGGGGAGCTGTTTTTT
TRBJ1-1 . TRBV6-1 . CASSEPGANTEAFF TGTGCCAGCAGTGAACCAGGGGCGAACACTGAAGCTTTCTTT
TRBJ2-1 . TRBV19 TRBD2 CATNPPGGYNEQFF TGTGCCACCAACCCCCCGGGGGGTTACAATGAGCAGTTCTTC
TRBJ2-7 . TRBV7-8 TRBD1 CASSPPIFDRGYEQYF TGTGCCAGCAGCCCCCCGATCTTTGACAGGGGTTACGAGCAGTACTTC
TRBJ2-5 . TRBV7-8 . CASSLGGRQETQYF TGTGCCAGCAGCTTAGGGGGCAGGCAAGAGACCCAGTACTTC
TRBJ2-1 once TRBV18 TRBD2 CASSPPGGGEQFF TGTGCCAGCTCACCACCCGGGGGGGGTGAGCAGTTCTTC
TRBJ2-1 . TRBV2 . CASSGYSGSYNEQFF TGTGCCAGCAGTGGATACAGCGGATCCTACAATGAGCAGTTCTTC
TRBJ1-5 . TRBV5-1 . CASSLAGEQPQHF TGCGCCAGCAGCTTGGCCGGGGAACAGCCCCAGCATTTT
TRBJ1-3 . TRBV30 . CAWTPSSGNTIYF TGTGCCTGGACCCCGAGCTCTGGAAACACCATATATTTT
TRBJ1-2 . TRBV7-2 . CASSWEEVGGGYTF TGTGCCAGCAGCTGGGAGGAGGTGGGGGGGGGCTACACCTTC
TRBJ1-1 . TRBV6-5 TRBD1 CASSSQGAVAFF TGTGCCAGCAGTTCCCAGGGGGCTGTAGCTTTCTTT
TRBJ2-3 . TRBV11-1 TRBD1 CASSPRDRYTDTQYF TGTGCCAGCAGTCCCCGGGACAGGTACACAGATACGCAGTATTTT
TRBJ1-5 . TRBV29-1 TRBD1 CSVEFSQGVYQPQHF TGCAGCGTTGAATTTAGCCAGGGGGTCTATCAGCCCCAGCATTTT
TRBJ2-7 . TRBV6-5 . CASSSRGAGYEQYF TGTGCCAGCAGTTCTCGGGGTGCGGGCTACGAGCAGTACTTC
TRBJ1-2 . TRBV19 . CASSPQGKGYGYTF TGTGCCAGTAGCCCCCAGGGAAAGGGCTATGGCTACACCTTC
TRBJ2-5 . TRBV2 TRBD1 CASKTEAGGETQYF TGTGCCAGCAAGACAGAGGCAGGGGGTGAGACCCAGTACTTC
TRBJ1-5 . TRBV5-6 TRBD1 CASSPGTGHGNQPQHF TGTGCCAGCAGCCCGGGGACAGGGCATGGCAATCAGCCCCAGCATTTT
TRBJ1-1 . TRBV2 . CASSGFIEAFF TGTGCCAGCAGTGGTTTCATTGAAGCTTTCTTT
TRBJ2-2 . TRBV20-1 . CSAINTGELFF TGCAGTGCCATCAACACCGGGGAGCTGTTTTTT
TRBJ2-5 . TRBV18 . CASSPLTGNQETQYF TGTGCCAGCTCACCACTTACAGGCAACCAAGAGACCCAGTACTTC
TRBJ1-5 . TRBV18 . CASSQKTENQPQHF TGTGCCAGCTCACAAAAGACAGAAAATCAGCCCCAGCATTTT
TRBJ2-7 . TRBV2 . CASSGGLGYEQYF TGTGCCAGCAGTGGGGGACTGGGCTACGAGCAGTACTTC
TRBJ1-6 . TRBV9 . CASSARGSPLHF TGTGCCAGCAGCGCCAGGGGCTCGCCCCTCCACTTT
TRBJ1-1 . TRBV9 TRBD1 CASSVSGQADTEAFF TGTGCCAGCAGCGTATCGGGACAGGCGGACACTGAAGCTTTCTTT
TRBJ2-7 . TRBV18 TRBD2 CASSPGGPDYEQYF TGTGCCAGCTCACCGGGAGGGCCCGACTACGAGCAGTACTTC
TRBJ2-1 once TRBV5-1 . CASSLTGYNEQFF TGCGCCAGCAGCTTGACAGGGTACAATGAGCAGTTCTTC
TRBJ1-4 . TRBV7-9 . CASSSGRVEYEKLFF TGTGCCAGCAGCTCCGGTAGAGTCGAGTATGAAAAACTGTTTTTT
TRBJ2-7 . TRBV13 . CASSLRRMASDPKTYEQYF TGTGCCAGCAGCTTAAGGAGGATGGCTAGCGACCCAAAAACCTACGAGCAGTACTTC